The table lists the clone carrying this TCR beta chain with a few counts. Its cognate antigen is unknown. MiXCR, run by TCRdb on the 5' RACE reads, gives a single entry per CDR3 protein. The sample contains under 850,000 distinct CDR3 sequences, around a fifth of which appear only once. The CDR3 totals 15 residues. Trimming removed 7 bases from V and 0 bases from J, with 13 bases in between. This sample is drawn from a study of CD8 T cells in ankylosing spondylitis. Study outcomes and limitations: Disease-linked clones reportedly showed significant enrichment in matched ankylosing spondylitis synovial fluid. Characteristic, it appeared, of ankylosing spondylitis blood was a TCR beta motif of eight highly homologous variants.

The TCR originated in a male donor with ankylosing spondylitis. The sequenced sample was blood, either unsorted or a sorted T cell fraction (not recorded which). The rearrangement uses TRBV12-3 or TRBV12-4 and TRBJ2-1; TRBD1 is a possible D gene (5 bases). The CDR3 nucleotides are TGTGCCAGCATCGACAGTTCTAGCTCCTACAATGAGCAGTTCTTC. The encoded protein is CASIDSSSSYNEQFF.